This entry features one T cell receptor (beta chain) sequence. This sample was included in a study of identical twins. CDR1 is SEHNR and CDR2 is FQNEAQ in the germline V gene (reference sequence). V trimming: 4 bases; J trimming: 1 base; junction bases outside the gene matches: 7. This CDR3 is built from 15 residues. From the 5' RACE reads, TCRdb called clonotypes with MiXCR, one entry per CDR3 protein. The sample has roughly 630,000 distinct CDR3 sequences; under 8.5% are singletons. A further study also used this sample, focusing on yellow fever vaccine responses in identical twins.

This clonotype was obtained from a woman aged 18-29 years in good health. The V and J genes are TRBV7-9 and TRBJ2-7, with 7 positions matching TRBD1. The source material was PBMCs. CDR3 coding DNA: TGTGCCAGCAGCTCACCCCAGGGGGAATCCTACGAGCAGTACTTC. This gives the protein CASSSPQGESYEQYF.